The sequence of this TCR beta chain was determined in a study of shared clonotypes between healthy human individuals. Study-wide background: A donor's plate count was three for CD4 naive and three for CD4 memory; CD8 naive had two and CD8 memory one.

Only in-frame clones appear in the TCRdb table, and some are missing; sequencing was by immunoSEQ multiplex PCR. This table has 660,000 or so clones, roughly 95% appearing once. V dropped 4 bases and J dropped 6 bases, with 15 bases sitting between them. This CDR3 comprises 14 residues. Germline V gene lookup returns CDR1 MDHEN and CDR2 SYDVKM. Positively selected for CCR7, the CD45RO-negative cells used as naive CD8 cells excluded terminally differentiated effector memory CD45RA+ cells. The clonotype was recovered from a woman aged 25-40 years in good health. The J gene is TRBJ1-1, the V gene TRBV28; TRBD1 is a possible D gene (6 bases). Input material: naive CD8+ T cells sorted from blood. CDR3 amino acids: CASSWRGSVAEAFF. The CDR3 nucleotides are TGTGCCAGCAGTTGGAGGGGGTCGGTCGCTGAAGCTTTCTTT.